The rows below give T cell receptor beta chains drawn from one sample of a study of control samples from healthy donors and cancer patients. Profiling relied on immunoSEQ multiplex PCR, and the TCRdb table lists in-frame clones only, not all of them. The sample lists 400,000 to 500,000 clones, around 90% occurring once. Source material: PBMCs. The receptors derive from a man in his forties or fifties with head and neck cancer. Both conserved end residues are part of each CDR3. The D gene is left open where the match is weak. Size is omitted from some rows. Given values are once, few, many or a class for expanded clones.

clone size: -
V gene: TRBV7-2
D gene: -
J gene: TRBJ1-2
CDR3 protein: CASSSPTRAVNYGYTF
CDR3 DNA: TGTGCCAGCAGCTCCCCCACGCGCGCGGTCAACTATGGCTACACCTTC

clone size: -
V gene: TRBV3-1/TRBV3-2
D gene: -
J gene: TRBJ1-5
CDR3 protein: CASSQAVNQPQHF
CDR3 DNA: TGTGCCAGCAGCCAAGCGGTCAATCAGCCCCAGCATTTT

clone size: -
V gene: TRBV24-1
D gene: -
J gene: TRBJ1-2
CDR3 protein: CATRGDKYGYTF
CDR3 DNA: TGTGCCACCAGGGGAGACAAGTATGGCTACACCTTC

clone size: -
V gene: TRBV27
D gene: -
J gene: TRBJ1-1
CDR3 protein: CASSLRGGTEAFF
CDR3 DNA: TGTGCCAGCAGTTTAAGAGGGGGCACTGAAGCTTTCTTT

clone size: once
V gene: TRBV3-1/TRBV3-2
D gene: -
J gene: TRBJ2-1
CDR3 protein: CASSLIAAVSYNEQFF
CDR3 DNA: TGTGCCAGCAGCCTAATAGCGGCTGTCTCCTACAATGAGCAGTTCTTC

clone size: -
V gene: TRBV6-1
D gene: -
J gene: TRBJ1-2
CDR3 protein: CASSAASWDTRGGYTF
CDR3 DNA: TGTGCCAGCAGTGCCGCCAGCTGGGACACCAGGGGTGGCTACACCTTC

clone size: -
V gene: TRBV19
D gene: -
J gene: TRBJ1-2
CDR3 protein: CASSHRWQINYGYTF
CDR3 DNA: TGTGCCAGTAGTCATCGATGGCAGATAAACTATGGCTACACCTTC

clone size: -
V gene: TRBV3-1/TRBV3-2
D gene: -
J gene: TRBJ1-2
CDR3 protein: CASSRHDEGPSGGYTF
CDR3 DNA: TGTGCCAGCAGCAGACATGATGAGGGACCATCGGGGGGCTACACCTTC

clone size: -
V gene: TRBV28
D gene: TRBD1
J gene: TRBJ1-5
CDR3 protein: CASSPRTGGGQPQHF
CDR3 DNA: TGTGCCAGCAGTCCCCGGACAGGGGGTGGTCAGCCCCAGCATTTT

clone size: -
V gene: TRBV5-1
D gene: TRBD1
J gene: TRBJ2-7
CDR3 protein: CASTQDRGNYEQYF
CDR3 DNA: TGCGCCAGCACCCAGGACAGGGGGAACTACGAGCAGTACTTC